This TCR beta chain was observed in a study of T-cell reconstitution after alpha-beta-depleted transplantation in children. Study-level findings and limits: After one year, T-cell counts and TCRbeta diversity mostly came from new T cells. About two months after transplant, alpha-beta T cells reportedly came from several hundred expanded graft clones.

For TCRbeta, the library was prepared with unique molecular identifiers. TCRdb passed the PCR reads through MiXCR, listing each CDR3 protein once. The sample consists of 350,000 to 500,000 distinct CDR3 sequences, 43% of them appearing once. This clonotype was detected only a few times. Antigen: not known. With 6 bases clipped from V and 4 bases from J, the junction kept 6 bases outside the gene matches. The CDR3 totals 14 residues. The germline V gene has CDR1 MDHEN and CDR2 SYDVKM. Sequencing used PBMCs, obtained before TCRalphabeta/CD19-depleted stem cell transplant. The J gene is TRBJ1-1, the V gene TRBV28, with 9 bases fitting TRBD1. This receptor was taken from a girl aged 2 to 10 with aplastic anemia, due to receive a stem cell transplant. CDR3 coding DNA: TGTGCCAGCAGCCCACAGGGGGCGGCCACTGAAGCTTTCTTT. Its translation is CASSPQGAATEAFF. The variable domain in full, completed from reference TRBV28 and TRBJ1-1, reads DVKVTQSSRYLVKRTGEKVFLECVQDMDHENMFWYRQDPGLGLRLIYFSYDVKMKEKGDIPEGYSVSREKKERFSLILESASTNQTSMYLCASSPQGAATEAFFGQGTRLTVV.